This entry concerns a single T cell receptor beta chain. Its target is unknown. Other DNA sequences in the sample encode the same CDR3. This sample was included in a study of shared clonotypes between healthy human individuals. Profiling relied on immunoSEQ multiplex PCR, and the TCRdb table lists in-frame clones only, not all of them. The table lists more than 2 million clones, less than 95% of them singletons, with roughly 1% in the top ten. Study results and caveats: Clonotype sharing levels among donors were expected to vary with sequencing depth. In a handful of donors, about 5% of naive CD4 clonotypes appeared in common.

Germline values: CDR1 MNHEY, CDR2 SVGAGI. Trimming took 6 bases from V and 4 from J, leaving 12 bases between them. The CDR3 totals 13 residues. Terminally differentiated effector memory CD45RA+ cells were left out of the naive CD8 fraction, which was CD45RO-negative and positively selected for CCR7. The sample was naive CD8+ T cells sorted from blood. The origin of this receptor is a man aged 18 to 30 in good health. The genes are TRBV6-5 and TRBJ2-5, with D perhaps matching TRBD1 (5 bases). The CDR3 DNA follows: TGTGCCAGCAGCCTAGGGGCCCGAGAGACCCAGTACTTC. As protein: CASSLGARETQYF.